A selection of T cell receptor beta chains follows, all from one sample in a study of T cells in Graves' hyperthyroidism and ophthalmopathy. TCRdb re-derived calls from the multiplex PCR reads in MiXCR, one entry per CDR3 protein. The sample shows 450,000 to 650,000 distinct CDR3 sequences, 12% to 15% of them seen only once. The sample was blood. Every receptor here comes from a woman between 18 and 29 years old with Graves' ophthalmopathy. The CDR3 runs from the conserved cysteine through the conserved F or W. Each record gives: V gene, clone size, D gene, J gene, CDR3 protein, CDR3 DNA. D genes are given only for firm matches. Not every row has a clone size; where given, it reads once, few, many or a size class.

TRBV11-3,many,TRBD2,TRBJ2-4,CASSPGLAGNIQYF,TGTGCCAGCAGCCCGGGACTAGCTGGCAACATTCAGTACTTC
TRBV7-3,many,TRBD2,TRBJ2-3,CASGTSGSWSTDTQYF,TGTGCCAGCGGAACTAGCGGGAGTTGGAGCACAGATACGCAGTATTTT
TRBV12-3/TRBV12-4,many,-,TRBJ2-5,CASSSNREGETQYF,TGTGCCAGCAGTTCTAACAGGGAAGGGGAGACCCAGTACTTC
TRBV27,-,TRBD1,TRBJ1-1,CASSLGTGGATEAFF,TGTGCCAGCAGTCTCGGGACAGGGGGCGCGACTGAAGCTTTCTTT
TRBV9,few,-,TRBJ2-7,CASSVSQGLFYEQYF,TGTGCCAGCAGCGTATCTCAAGGGCTCTTTTACGAGCAGTACTTC
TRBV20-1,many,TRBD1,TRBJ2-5,CSGLPGTGEETQYF,TGCAGTGGCCTTCCAGGGACAGGGGAAGAGACCCAGTACTTC
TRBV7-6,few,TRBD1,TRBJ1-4,CATKPGQGALGEKLFF,TGTGCCACGAAACCGGGACAGGGGGCCCTAGGTGAAAAACTGTTTTTT
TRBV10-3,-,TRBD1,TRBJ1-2,CAISVSVGDRHGYTF,TGTGCCATCAGTGTCTCCGTAGGGGACAGACATGGCTACACCTTC
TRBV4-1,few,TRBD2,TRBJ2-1,CASSQVTGTRYNEQFF,TGCGCCAGCAGCCAAGTAACCGGGACTAGGTACAATGAGCAGTTCTTC
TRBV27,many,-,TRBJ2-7,CASREAPYEQYF,TGTGCCAGCAGGGAGGCACCCTACGAGCAGTACTTC
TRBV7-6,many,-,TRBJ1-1,CASSSSQATEAFF,TGTGCCAGCAGCTCCTCACAGGCCACTGAAGCTTTCTTT
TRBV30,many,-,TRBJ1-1,CAWRDREEAFF,TGTGCCTGGAGGGACCGGGAAGAAGCTTTCTTT
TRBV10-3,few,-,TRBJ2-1,CAIAPGAGVYYNEQFF,TGTGCCATCGCGCCGGGGGCGGGAGTGTACTACAATGAGCAGTTCTTC
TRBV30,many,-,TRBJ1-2,CAWGESNYGYTF,TGTGCCTGGGGCGAGTCTAACTATGGCTACACCTTC
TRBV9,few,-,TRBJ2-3,CASSVDIAVVGIADRTDTQYF,TGTGCCAGCAGCGTAGACATCGCCGTAGTCGGGATAGCGGATCGCACAGATACGCAGTATTTT
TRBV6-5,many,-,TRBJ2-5,CASSYHFGGNEETQYF,TGTGCCAGCAGTTACCACTTTGGGGGGAACGAGGAGACCCAGTACTTC
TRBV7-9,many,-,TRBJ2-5,CASSLSWETQYF,TGTGCCAGCAGCTTGAGTTGGGAGACCCAGTACTTC
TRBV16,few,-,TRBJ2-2,CASSQERVGELFF,TGTGCCAGCAGCCAAGAGAGGGTCGGGGAGCTGTTTTTT
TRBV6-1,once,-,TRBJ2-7,CAISESGIVLNADEQYF,TGTGCCATCAGTGAGTCGGGGATTGTTCTTAATGCCGACGAGCAGTACTTC
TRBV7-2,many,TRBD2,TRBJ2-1,CASSRSGTTYNEQFF,TGTGCCAGCAGCCGAAGCGGGACCACCTACAATGAGCAGTTCTTC
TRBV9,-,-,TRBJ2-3,CASSVRDTDTQYF,TGTGCCAGCAGCGTAAGGGACACAGATACGCAGTATTTT
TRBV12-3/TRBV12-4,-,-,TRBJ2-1,CASSSHLAEIYDEQFF,TGTGCCAGCAGTTCACACCTAGCTGAAATATACGATGAGCAGTTCTTC